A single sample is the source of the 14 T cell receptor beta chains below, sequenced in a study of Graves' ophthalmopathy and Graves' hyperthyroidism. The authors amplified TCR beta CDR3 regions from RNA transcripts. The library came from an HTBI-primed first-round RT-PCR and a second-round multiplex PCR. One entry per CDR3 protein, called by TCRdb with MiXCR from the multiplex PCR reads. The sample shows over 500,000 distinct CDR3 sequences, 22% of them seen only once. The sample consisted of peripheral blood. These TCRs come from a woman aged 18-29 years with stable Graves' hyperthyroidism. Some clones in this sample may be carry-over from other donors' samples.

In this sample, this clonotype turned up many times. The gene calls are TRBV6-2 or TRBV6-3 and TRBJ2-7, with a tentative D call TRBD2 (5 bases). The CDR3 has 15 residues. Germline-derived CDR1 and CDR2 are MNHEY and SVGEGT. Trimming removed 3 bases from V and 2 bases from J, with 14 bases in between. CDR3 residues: CASSYASGNTYEQYF. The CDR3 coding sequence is TGTGCCAGCAGTTATGCGTCGGGGAATACCTACGAGCAGTACTTC.

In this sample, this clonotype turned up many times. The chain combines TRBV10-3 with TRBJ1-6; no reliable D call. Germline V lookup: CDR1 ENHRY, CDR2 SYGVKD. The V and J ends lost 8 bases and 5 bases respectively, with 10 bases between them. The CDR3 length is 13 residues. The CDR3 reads CAIASVNNSPLHF. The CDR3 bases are TGTGCCATCGCGTCAGTTAATAATTCACCCCTCCACTTT.

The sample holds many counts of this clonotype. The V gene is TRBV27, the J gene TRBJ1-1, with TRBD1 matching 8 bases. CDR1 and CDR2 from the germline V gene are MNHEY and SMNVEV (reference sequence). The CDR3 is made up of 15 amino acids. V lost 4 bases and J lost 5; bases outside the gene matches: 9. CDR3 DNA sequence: TGTGCCAGCAGTTGGTACCAGGGGGCGAGGACTGAAGCTTTCTTT. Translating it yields CASSWYQGARTEAFF.

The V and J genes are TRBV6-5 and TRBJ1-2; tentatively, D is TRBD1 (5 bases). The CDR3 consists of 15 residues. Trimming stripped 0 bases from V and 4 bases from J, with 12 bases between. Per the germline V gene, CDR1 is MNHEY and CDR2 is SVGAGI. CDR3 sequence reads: CASSYSGLPSYGYTF. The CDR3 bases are TGTGCCAGCAGTTACTCGGGACTGCCCTCCTATGGCTACACCTTC.

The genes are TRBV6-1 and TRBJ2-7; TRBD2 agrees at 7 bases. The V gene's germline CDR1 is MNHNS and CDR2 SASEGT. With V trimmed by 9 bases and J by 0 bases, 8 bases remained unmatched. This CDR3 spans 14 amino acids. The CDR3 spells CASCLAVSSYEQYF. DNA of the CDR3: TGTGCCAGTTGTCTAGCGGTTAGCTCCTACGAGCAGTACTTC.

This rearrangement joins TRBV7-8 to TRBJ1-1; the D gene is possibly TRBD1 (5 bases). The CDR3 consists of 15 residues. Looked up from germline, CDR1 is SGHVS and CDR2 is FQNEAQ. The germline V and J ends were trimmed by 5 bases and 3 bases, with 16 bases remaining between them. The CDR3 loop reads CASSVFGGSYTEAFF. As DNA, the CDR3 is TGTGCCAGCAGCGTATTTGGGGGGTCTTACACTGAAGCTTTCTTT.

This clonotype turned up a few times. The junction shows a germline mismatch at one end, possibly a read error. The CDR3 loop is CASSYAESGNTVYF. As DNA, the CDR3 is TGTGCCAGCAGTTATGCGGAATCTGGAAACACCGTATATTTT. This chain links TRBV6-5 with TRBJ1-3; D is unclear. The CDR3 loop spans 14 amino acids. Germline-derived CDR1 and CDR2 are MNHEY and SVGAGI.

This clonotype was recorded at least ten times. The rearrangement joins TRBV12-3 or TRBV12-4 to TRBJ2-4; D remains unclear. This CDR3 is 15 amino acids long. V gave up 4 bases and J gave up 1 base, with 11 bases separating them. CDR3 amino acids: CASSSTRRAKNIQYF. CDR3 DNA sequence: TGTGCCAGCAGTTCCACCCGGCGGGCCAAAAACATTCAGTACTTC.

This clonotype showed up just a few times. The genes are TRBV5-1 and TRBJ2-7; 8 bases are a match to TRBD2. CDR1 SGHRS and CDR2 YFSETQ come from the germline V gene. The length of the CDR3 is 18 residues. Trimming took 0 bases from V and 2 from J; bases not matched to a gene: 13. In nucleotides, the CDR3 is TGCGCCAGCAGCTTGGCCCCTGAAGGACTAGCACTACCCTACGAGCAGTACTTC. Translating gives CASSLAPEGLALPYEQYF.

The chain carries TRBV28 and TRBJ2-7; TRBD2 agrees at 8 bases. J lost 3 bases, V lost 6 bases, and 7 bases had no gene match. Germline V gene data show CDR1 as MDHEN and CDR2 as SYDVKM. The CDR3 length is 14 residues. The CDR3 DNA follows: TGTGCCAGCAGCGGGGGGACTAGATACTACGAGCAGTACTTC. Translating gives CASSGGTRYYEQYF.

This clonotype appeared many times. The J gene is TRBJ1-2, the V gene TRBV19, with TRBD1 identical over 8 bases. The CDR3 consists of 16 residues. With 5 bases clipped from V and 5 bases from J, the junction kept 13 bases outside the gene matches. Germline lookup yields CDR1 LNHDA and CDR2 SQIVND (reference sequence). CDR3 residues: CASSRQGASLPYGYTF. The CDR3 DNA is TGTGCCAGTAGTCGTCAGGGGGCGTCTCTTCCTTATGGCTACACCTTC.

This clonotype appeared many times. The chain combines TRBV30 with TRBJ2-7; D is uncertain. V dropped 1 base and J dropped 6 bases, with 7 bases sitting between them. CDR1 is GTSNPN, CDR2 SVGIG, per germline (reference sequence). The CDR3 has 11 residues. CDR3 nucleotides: TGTGCCTGGAGTGGGCCCGTCGAGCAGTACTTC. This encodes CAWSGPVEQYF.

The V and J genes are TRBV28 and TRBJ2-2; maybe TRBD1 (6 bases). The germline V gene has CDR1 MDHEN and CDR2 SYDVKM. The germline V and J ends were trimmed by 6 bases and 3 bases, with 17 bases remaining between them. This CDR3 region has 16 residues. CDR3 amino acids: CASSPPQGLHTGELFF. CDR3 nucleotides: TGTGCCAGCAGCCCTCCCCAGGGGTTGCACACCGGGGAGCTGTTTTTT.

CDR3: CASSLSGGVTEAFF. DNA for the CDR3: TGTGCCAGCAGCCTAAGTGGAGGAGTCACTGAAGCTTTCTTT. The chain couples TRBV3-1 to TRBJ1-1; D call uncertain. The CDR3 sequence is 14 residues long. Germline CDR1 LGHDT, CDR2 YNNKEL (reference sequence). The germline V and J ends were trimmed by 4 bases and 4 bases, with 13 bases remaining between them. Using reference TRBV3-1 and TRBJ1-1 for the parts outside the CDR3, the full variable domain is DTAVSQTPKYLVTQMGNDKSIKCEQNLGHDTMYWYKQDSKKFLKIMFSYNNKELIINETVPNRFSPKSPDKAHLNLHINSLELGDSAVYFCASSLSGGVTEAFFGQGTRLTVV.